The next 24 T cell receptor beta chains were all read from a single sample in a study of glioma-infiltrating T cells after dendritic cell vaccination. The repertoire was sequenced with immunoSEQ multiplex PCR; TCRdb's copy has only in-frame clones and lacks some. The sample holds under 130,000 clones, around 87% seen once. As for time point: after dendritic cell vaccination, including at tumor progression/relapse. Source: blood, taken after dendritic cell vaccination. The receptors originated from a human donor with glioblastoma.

CDR3 in DNA: TGTGCCAGCAGTGAAGTAGACTTTTACACTGAAGCTTTCTTT. The encoded protein is CASSEVDFYTEAFF. The chain carries TRBV6-1 and TRBJ1-1, with D uncertain. This CDR3 contains 14 residues. Per the germline V gene, CDR1 is MNHNS and CDR2 is SASEGT. V shed 1 base and J shed 3 bases, with 9 bases lying between them.

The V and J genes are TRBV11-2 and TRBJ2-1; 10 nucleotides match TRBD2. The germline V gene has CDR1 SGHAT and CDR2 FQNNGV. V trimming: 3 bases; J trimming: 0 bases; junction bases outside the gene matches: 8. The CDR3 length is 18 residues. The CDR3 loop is CASSFGLAESSSYNEQFF. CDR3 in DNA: TGTGCCAGCAGCTTCGGACTAGCGGAGTCTAGCTCCTACAATGAGCAGTTCTTC.

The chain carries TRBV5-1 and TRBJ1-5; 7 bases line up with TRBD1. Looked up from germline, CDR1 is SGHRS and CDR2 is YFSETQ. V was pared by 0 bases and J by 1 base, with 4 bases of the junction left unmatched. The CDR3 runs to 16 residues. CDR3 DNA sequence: TGCGCCAGCAGCTTGGGAGGGGGCGAGAGCAATCAGCCCCAGCATTTT. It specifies CASSLGGGESNQPQHF. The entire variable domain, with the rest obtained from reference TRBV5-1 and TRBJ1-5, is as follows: KAGVTQTPRYLIKTRGQQVTLSCSPISGHRSVSWYQQTPGQGLQFLFEYFSETQRNKGNFPGRFSGRQFSNSRSEMNVSTLELGDSALYLCASSLGGGESNQPQHFGDGTRLSIL.

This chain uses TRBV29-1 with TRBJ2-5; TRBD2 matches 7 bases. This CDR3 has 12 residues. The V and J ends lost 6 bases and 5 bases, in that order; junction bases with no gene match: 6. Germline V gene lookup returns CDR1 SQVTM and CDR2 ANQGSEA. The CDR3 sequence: CSVPDGGETQYF. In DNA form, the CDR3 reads TGCAGCGTCCCGGACGGGGGGGAGACCCAGTACTTC.

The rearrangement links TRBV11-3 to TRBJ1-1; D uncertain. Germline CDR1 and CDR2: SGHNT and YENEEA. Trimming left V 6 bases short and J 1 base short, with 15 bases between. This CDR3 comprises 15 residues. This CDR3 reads CASSYNAGWNTEAFF. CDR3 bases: TGTGCCAGCAGTTATAATGCGGGGTGGAACACTGAAGCTTTCTTT. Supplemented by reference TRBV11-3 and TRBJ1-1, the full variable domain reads EAGVVQSPRYKIIEKKQPVAFWCNPISGHNTLYWYLQNLGQGPELLIRYENEEAVDDSQLPKDRFSAERLKGVDSTLKIQPAELGDSAVYLCASSYNAGWNTEAFFGQGTRLTVV.

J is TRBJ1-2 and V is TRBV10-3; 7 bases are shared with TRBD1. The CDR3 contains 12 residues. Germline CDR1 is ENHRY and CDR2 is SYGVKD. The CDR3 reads CAIQGTNYGYTF. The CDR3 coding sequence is TGTGCAATACAGGGGACTAACTATGGCTACACCTTC.

CDR3 DNA: TGTGCCAGCAGTCACAGGGTCCAAGAGACCCAGTACTTC. Residues: CASSHRVQETQYF. V usage is TRBV27 and J usage is TRBJ2-5; D may be TRBD1 (6 bases). CDR1 and CDR2 (germline): MNHEY, SMNVEV (reference sequence). The CDR3 spans 13 residues. V lost 5 bases and J 1 base, leaving 8 bases between the germline ends.

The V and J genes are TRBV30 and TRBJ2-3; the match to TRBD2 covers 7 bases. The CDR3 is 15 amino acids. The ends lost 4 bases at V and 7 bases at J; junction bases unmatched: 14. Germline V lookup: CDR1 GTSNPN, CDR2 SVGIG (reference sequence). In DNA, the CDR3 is TGTGCCTGGACCGAGGGCGGGAGAAGTAAATATACGCAGTATTTT. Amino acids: CAWTEGGRSKYTQYF.

The DNA of the CDR3 is TGTGCCAGCAGTGAAGCGCAAGGACACTACGAGCAGTACTTC. Its protein is CASSEAQGHYEQYF. The J gene is TRBJ2-7, the V gene TRBV6-1; TRBD1 is a possible D gene (5 bases). With 0 bases removed from V and 3 bases from J, the gap between germline ends came to 9 bases. There are 14 residues in the CDR3. Germline CDR1 MNHNS, CDR2 SASEGT.

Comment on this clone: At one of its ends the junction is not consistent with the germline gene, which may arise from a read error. The CDR3 DNA is TGTGCTAGCAGCTTAGGGGGGGGGCAGTATAGCAATCAGCCCCAGCATTTT. It specifies CASSLGGGQYSNQPQHF. J is TRBJ1-5 and V is TRBV7-7, with D perhaps matching TRBD1 (6 bases). The CDR3 has 17 residues. Germline assignment: CDR1 SSHAT and CDR2 FNYEAQ (reference sequence).

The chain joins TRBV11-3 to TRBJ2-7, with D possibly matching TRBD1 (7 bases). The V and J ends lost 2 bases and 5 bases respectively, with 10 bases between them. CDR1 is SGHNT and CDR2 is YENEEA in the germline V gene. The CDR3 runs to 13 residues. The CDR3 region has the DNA TGTGCCAGCAGCTTACCAGGGGGGCACGAGCAGTACTTC. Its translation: CASSLPGGHEQYF.

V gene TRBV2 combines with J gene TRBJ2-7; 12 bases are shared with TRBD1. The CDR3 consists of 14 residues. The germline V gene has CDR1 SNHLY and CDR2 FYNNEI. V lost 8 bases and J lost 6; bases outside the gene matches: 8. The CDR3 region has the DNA TGTGCCAGCGTTACCGGGACAGGGGGCCGCGAGCAGTACTTC. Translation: CASVTGTGGREQYF.

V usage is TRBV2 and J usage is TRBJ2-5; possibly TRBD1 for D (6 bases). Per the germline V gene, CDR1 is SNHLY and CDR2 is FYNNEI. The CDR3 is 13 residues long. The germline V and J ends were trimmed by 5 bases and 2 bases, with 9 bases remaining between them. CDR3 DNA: TGTGCCAGCAGTCCAGGACAGCAAGAGACCCAGTACTTC. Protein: CASSPGQQETQYF.

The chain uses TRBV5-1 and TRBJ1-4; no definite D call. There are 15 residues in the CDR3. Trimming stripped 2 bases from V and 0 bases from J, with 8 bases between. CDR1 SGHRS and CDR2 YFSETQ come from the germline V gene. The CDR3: CASSFDWTTNEKLFF. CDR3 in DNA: TGCGCCAGCAGCTTCGACTGGACAACTAATGAAAAACTGTTTTTT.

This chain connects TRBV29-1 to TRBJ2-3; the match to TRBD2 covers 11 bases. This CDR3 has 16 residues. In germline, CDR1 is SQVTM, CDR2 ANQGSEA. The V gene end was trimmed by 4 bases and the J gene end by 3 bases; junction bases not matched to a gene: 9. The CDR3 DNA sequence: TGCAGCGTTGGGAGAACGGGACTAGCGGTAACAGATACGCAGTATTTT. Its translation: CSVGRTGLAVTDTQYF.

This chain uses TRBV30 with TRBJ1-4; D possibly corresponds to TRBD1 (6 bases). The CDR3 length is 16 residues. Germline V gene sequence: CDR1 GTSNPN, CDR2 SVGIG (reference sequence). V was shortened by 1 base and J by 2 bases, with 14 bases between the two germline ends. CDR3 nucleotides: TGTGCCTGGAGTGACCACACAGGGCGGACTAATGAAAAACTGTTTTTT. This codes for CAWSDHTGRTNEKLFF.

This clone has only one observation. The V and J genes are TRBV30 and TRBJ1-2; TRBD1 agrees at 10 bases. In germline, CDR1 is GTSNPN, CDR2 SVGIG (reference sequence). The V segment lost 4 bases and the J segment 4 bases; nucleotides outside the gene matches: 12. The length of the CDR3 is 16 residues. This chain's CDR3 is CAWNPLDRGRFYGYTF. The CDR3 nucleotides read TGTGCCTGGAACCCTTTAGACAGGGGGCGCTTCTATGGCTACACCTTC.

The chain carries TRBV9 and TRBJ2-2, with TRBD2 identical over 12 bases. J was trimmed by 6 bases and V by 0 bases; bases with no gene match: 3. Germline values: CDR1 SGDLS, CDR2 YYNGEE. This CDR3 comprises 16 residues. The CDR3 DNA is TGTGCCAGCAGCGTAGCGGCTAGCGGGAGGGCCGGGGAGCTGTTTTTT. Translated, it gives CASSVAASGRAGELFF.

The DNA for the CDR3 is TGTGCCTGGAACCGGGCCTGGGGCGGCGAGCAGTACTTC. Encoded protein: CAWNRAWGGEQYF. This sequence joins TRBV30 and TRBJ2-7, with a tentative D call TRBD1 (5 bases). CDR3 size: 13 residues. Germline V gene sequence: CDR1 GTSNPN, CDR2 SVGIG (reference sequence). Trimming stripped 4 bases from V and 6 bases from J, with 16 bases between.

The CDR3 reads CASSIGPRRGILDQPQHF. The CDR3 DNA reads TGTGCCAGTAGTATAGGTCCCAGAAGGGGGATTTTGGATCAGCCCCAGCATTTT. This chain links TRBV19 with TRBJ1-5; the D gene is possibly TRBD1 (6 bases). The V and J ends lost 1 base and 5 bases respectively, with 21 bases between them. CDR3 length: 18 residues. Germline CDR1 is LNHDA and CDR2 is SQIVND (reference sequence).

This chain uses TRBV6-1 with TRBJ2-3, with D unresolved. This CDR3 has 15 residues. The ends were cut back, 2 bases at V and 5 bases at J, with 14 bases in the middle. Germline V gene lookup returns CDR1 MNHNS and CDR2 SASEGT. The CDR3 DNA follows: TGTGCCAGCAGTGAATTAACAGCTCAGGAAGATACGCAGTATTTT. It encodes CASSELTAQEDTQYF.

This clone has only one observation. The CDR3 here is CASSYSSGNTIYF. The CDR3 DNA sequence: TGTGCCAGCAGTTACTCATCGGGAAACACCATATATTTT. V usage is TRBV6-6 and J usage is TRBJ1-3; D unclear. The CDR3 covers 13 residues. The germline gives CDR1 MNHNY, CDR2 SVGAGI (reference sequence). V lost 0 bases to trimming and J lost 4 bases, with 4 bases between them.

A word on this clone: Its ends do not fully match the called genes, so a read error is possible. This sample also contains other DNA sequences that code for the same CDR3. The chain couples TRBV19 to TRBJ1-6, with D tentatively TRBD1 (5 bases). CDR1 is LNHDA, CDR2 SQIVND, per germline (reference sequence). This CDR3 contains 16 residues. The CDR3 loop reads CASSRSDRTYNSPLHF. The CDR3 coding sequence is TGTGCCAGTAGTAGGAGCGACAGAACTTATAATTCCCCCCTCCACTTT.

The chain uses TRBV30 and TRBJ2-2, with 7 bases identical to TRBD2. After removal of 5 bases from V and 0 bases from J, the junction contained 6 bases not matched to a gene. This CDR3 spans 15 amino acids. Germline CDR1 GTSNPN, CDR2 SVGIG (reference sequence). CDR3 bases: TGTGCCTGGGAAATTGGGACTACGAACACCGGGGAGCTGTTTTTT. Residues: CAWEIGTTNTGELFF.